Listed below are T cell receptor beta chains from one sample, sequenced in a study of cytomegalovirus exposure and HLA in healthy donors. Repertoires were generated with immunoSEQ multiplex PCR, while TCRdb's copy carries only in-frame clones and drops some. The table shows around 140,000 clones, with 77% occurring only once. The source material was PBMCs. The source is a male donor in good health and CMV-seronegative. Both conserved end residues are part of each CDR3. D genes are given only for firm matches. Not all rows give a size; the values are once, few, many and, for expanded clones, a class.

CDR3aa: CASSPGLAAQETQYF
CDR3nt: TGTGCCAGCAGCCCGGGACTAGCGGCCCAAGAGACCCAGTACTTC
v_gene: TRBV7-2
d_gene: TRBD2
abundance: .
j_gene: TRBJ2-5

CDR3aa: CASSYEVRGAADTQYF
CDR3nt: TGCGCCAGCAGTTATGAGGTCCGTGGTGCAGCAGATACGCAGTATTTT
v_gene: TRBV5-1
d_gene: .
abundance: .
j_gene: TRBJ2-3

CDR3aa: CASSLAGALEAFF
CDR3nt: TGTGCCAGCAGCTTAGCAGGGGCGCTCGAAGCTTTCTTT
v_gene: TRBV7-2
d_gene: .
abundance: .
j_gene: TRBJ1-1

CDR3aa: CAISDPGTDDSYNEQFF
CDR3nt: TGTGCCATCAGTGACCCCGGGACAGATGACTCCTACAATGAGCAGTTCTTC
v_gene: TRBV10-3
d_gene: TRBD1
abundance: .
j_gene: TRBJ2-1

CDR3aa: CASSESAKTGTLNYGYTF
CDR3nt: TGCGCCAGCAGTGAGTCGGCGAAAACAGGAACACTAAACTATGGCTACACCTTC
v_gene: TRBV10-2
d_gene: .
abundance: once
j_gene: TRBJ1-2

CDR3aa: CASSQGAGAGGYTF
CDR3nt: TGTGCCAGCAGCCAAGGTGCGGGGGCAGGCGGCTACACCTTC
v_gene: TRBV4-2
d_gene: .
abundance: .
j_gene: TRBJ1-2

CDR3aa: CAISESGQGAYEQFF
CDR3nt: TGTGCCATCAGTGAGTCAGGACAGGGGGCTTATGAGCAGTTCTTC
v_gene: TRBV10-3
d_gene: TRBD1
abundance: once
j_gene: TRBJ2-1

CDR3aa: CASSGTGGAGETQYF
CDR3nt: TGTGCCAGCAGCGGGACAGGGGGCGCGGGAGAGACCCAGTACTTC
v_gene: TRBV7-6
d_gene: TRBD1
abundance: .
j_gene: TRBJ2-5

CDR3aa: CASSLNRELFF
CDR3nt: TGTGCCAGCAGCTTAAACCGAGAACTGTTTTTT
v_gene: TRBV7-6
d_gene: .
abundance: few
j_gene: TRBJ1-4

CDR3aa: CASSSGLGGSGELFF
CDR3nt: TGTGCCAGCAGCTCCGGACTAGGGGGGTCCGGGGAGCTGTTTTTT
v_gene: TRBV7-9
d_gene: .
abundance: few
j_gene: TRBJ2-2

CDR3aa: CASSQDIVGADTQYF
CDR3nt: TGCGCCAGCAGCCAAGATATTGTGGGGGCGGATACGCAGTATTTT
v_gene: TRBV4-3
d_gene: .
abundance: once
j_gene: TRBJ2-3

CDR3aa: CASTTWGALETQYF
CDR3nt: TGTGCCAGCACCACCTGGGGAGCTTTGGAGACCCAGTACTTC
v_gene: TRBV6-1
d_gene: .
abundance: .
j_gene: TRBJ2-5

CDR3aa: CASSLQDNYGYTF
CDR3nt: TGTGCCAGCAGCTTGCAGGATAACTATGGCTACACCTTC
v_gene: TRBV5-6
d_gene: .
abundance: .
j_gene: TRBJ1-2

CDR3aa: CASSLAGAHNEQFF
CDR3nt: TGTGCCAGCAGCTTAGCGGGGGCTCACAATGAGCAGTTCTTC
v_gene: TRBV27
d_gene: TRBD2
abundance: .
j_gene: TRBJ2-1

CDR3aa: CASSFVAGRTDTQYF
CDR3nt: TGTGCCAGCAGCTTTGTAGCGGGCCGCACAGATACGCAGTATTTT
v_gene: TRBV7-9
d_gene: TRBD2
abundance: .
j_gene: TRBJ2-3

CDR3aa: CASSKAQTGFNQPQHF
CDR3nt: TGTGCCAGCAGCAAAGCCCAGACAGGGTTCAATCAGCCCCAGCATTTT
v_gene: TRBV21-1
d_gene: .
abundance: .
j_gene: TRBJ1-5

CDR3aa: CASTHLREPEANVLTF
CDR3nt: TGTGCCAGTACACACCTTAGGGAGCCGGAGGCCAACGTCCTGACTTTC
v_gene: TRBV19
d_gene: .
abundance: few
j_gene: TRBJ2-6

CDR3aa: CASTATGGSYNEQFF
CDR3nt: TGCGCCAGCACCGCAACCGGGGGTTCCTACAATGAGCAGTTCTTC
v_gene: TRBV5-1
d_gene: .
abundance: .
j_gene: TRBJ2-1

CDR3aa: CASSHTAGRDTEAFF
CDR3nt: TGCGCCAGCAGCCATACCGCGGGGAGGGACACTGAAGCTTTCTTT
v_gene: TRBV4-3
d_gene: .
abundance: .
j_gene: TRBJ1-1

CDR3aa: CASSPLAGGPSADTQYF
CDR3nt: TGTGCCAGCTCACCCTTAGCGGGAGGGCCGTCGGCAGATACGCAGTATTTT
v_gene: TRBV18
d_gene: TRBD2
abundance: .
j_gene: TRBJ2-3

CDR3aa: CSARTSGFYTDTQYF
CDR3nt: TGCAGCGCCAGGACTAGCGGGTTTTACACAGATACGCAGTATTTT
v_gene: TRBV29-1
d_gene: TRBD2
abundance: .
j_gene: TRBJ2-3

CDR3aa: CASSLGGQGGGELFF
CDR3nt: TGTGCCAGCAGCTTGGGAGGTCAGGGAGGCGGGGAGCTGTTTTTT
v_gene: TRBV5-4
d_gene: .
abundance: .
j_gene: TRBJ2-2

CDR3aa: CATAGGGRTGELFF
CDR3nt: TGTGCCACGGCGGGAGGAGGGAGAACCGGGGAGCTGTTTTTT
v_gene: TRBV28
d_gene: TRBD2
abundance: few
j_gene: TRBJ2-2

CDR3aa: CAISEIDDSALNTEAFF
CDR3nt: TGTGCCATCAGTGAGATTGACGACTCGGCCCTGAACACTGAAGCTTTCTTT
v_gene: TRBV10-3
d_gene: .
abundance: .
j_gene: TRBJ1-1

CDR3aa: CASSWDTKGDYGYTF
CDR3nt: TGTGCCAGCAGCTGGGATACCAAGGGAGACTATGGCTACACCTTC
v_gene: TRBV14
d_gene: .
abundance: .
j_gene: TRBJ1-2

CDR3aa: CASRIRGQETQYF
CDR3nt: TGTGCCAGCAGGATTAGAGGCCAAGAGACCCAGTACTTC
v_gene: TRBV6-6
d_gene: .
abundance: .
j_gene: TRBJ2-5

CDR3aa: CASSEVLGASGRVETQYF
CDR3nt: TGTGCCAGCAGTGAAGTTCTTGGGGCTAGCGGGAGAGTGGAGACCCAGTACTTC
v_gene: TRBV6-1
d_gene: TRBD2
abundance: .
j_gene: TRBJ2-5

CDR3aa: CASSAFSGGQETQYF
CDR3nt: TGTGCCAGCAGCGCTTTTAGCGGGGGCCAAGAGACCCAGTACTTC
v_gene: TRBV9
d_gene: TRBD2
abundance: .
j_gene: TRBJ2-5

CDR3aa: CASAKFGSYYEQYF
CDR3nt: TGTGCCAGCGCCAAATTCGGGAGCTACTACGAGCAGTACTTC
v_gene: TRBV6-1
d_gene: .
abundance: few
j_gene: TRBJ2-7

CDR3aa: CASRSNGQGVTDTQYF
CDR3nt: TGTGCCAGCAGATCCAACGGACAGGGGGTCACAGATACGCAGTATTTT
v_gene: TRBV27
d_gene: TRBD1
abundance: .
j_gene: TRBJ2-3